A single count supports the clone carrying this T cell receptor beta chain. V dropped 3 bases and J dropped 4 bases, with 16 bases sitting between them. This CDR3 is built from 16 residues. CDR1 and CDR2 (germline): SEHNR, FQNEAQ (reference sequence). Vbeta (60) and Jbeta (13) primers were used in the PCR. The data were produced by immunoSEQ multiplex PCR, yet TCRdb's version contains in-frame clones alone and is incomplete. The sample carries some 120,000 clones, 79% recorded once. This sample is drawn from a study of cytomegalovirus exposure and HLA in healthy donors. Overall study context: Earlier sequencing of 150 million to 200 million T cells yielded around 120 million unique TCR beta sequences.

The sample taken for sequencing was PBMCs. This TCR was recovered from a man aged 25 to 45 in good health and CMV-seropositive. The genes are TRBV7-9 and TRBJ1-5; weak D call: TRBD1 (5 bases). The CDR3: CASSFGGGAGNQPQHF. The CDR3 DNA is TGTGCCAGCAGCTTCGGGGGGGGAGCCGGGAATCAGCCCCAGCATTTT.